This entry features one T cell receptor beta chain sequence. These data come from a study of blood T cell repertoires in COVID-19. Method: immunoSEQ multiplex PCR; TCRdb's copy keeps in-frame clones and lacks some. There are 130,000 or so clones in the sample; roughly 83% occur only once, and under 9.5% lies in the top ten. The germline V and J ends were trimmed by 3 bases and 0 bases, with 15 bases remaining between them. Germline V gives CDR1 DFQATT, CDR2 SNEGSKA (reference sequence). The CDR3 extends over 16 amino acids. The source material was PBMCs or T cells enriched from blood (not recorded which). The rearrangement links TRBV20-1 to TRBJ1-3, with D maybe TRBD1 (6 bases). The clonotype originates from a man in his forties or fifties who had recovered from COVID-19. The CDR3 DNA follows: TGCAGTGCTAGTAGCACAGGGTCCAGCTCTGGAAACACCATATATTTT. As protein: CSASSTGSSSGNTIYF.